This T cell receptor beta chain emerged from a study of cytomegalovirus exposure and HLA in healthy donors. The CDR3 extends over 13 amino acids. Germline-derived CDR1 and CDR2 are LNHDA and SQIVND (reference sequence). The J segment lost 1 base and the V segment lost 7 bases, leaving 3 bases of the junction unmatched. This clone was detected a few times. Use of 60 Vbeta and 13 Jbeta primers characterized the PCR. Sequencing was performed with immunoSEQ multiplex PCR; in TCRdb, only in-frame clones are kept and a portion is missing. The sample has 200,000 to 250,000 clones, 85% to 90% seen once; the top ten hold roughly 1.3%.

Sequencing input: PBMCs. The receptor was derived from a human donor in good health. This chain links TRBV19 with TRBJ2-5; 7 bases line up with TRBD1. CDR3 bases: TGTGCCAGTACCGACAGGGCCCAAGAGACCCAGTACTTC. This sequence encodes CASTDRAQETQYF.